The rows below give T cell receptor beta chains drawn from one sample of a study of control samples from healthy donors and cancer patients. Assay used: immunoSEQ multiplex PCR; TCRdb lists only in-frame clones, some missing. The profile shows about 65,000 clones, approximately 90% of them singletons. The sequenced sample was PBMCs. Every receptor here comes from a woman in her forties or fifties with colorectal cancer. Each CDR3 is given with its conserved first and last residue. The D gene is left open where the match is weak. Rows give clone size only sometimes, using once, few, many, or a class for an expanded clone.

j_gene,v_gene,d_gene,abundance,CDR3aa,CDR3nt
TRBJ1-2,TRBV20-1,NA,once,CSASTGYTF,TGCAGTGCTAGCACTGGCTACACCTTC
TRBJ2-7,TRBV11-3,NA,few,CASSFSSSYEQYF,TGTGCCAGCAGCTTCTCCTCCTCCTACGAGCAGTACTTC
TRBJ1-1,TRBV19,TRBD1,NA,CASSMGQGTTEAFF,TGTGCCAGTAGTATGGGACAGGGTACGACTGAAGCTTTCTTT
TRBJ2-7,TRBV5-1,TRBD2,NA,CASSLYVTSGSYEQYF,TGCGCCAGCAGCTTGTATGTGACTAGCGGCTCCTACGAGCAGTACTTC
TRBJ1-3,TRBV4-1,TRBD1,NA,CASSQTGGPGNTIYF,TGCGCCAGCAGCCAAACAGGGGGCCCTGGAAACACCATATATTTT
TRBJ2-5,TRBV5-6,TRBD2,NA,CASSPGPGGTQYF,TGTGCCAGCAGCCCGGGCCCGGGGGGGACCCAGTACTTC
TRBJ1-1,TRBV28,NA,NA,CASTHGGADTEAFF,TGTGCCAGCACCCACGGGGGCGCGGACACTGAAGCTTTCTTT
TRBJ2-2,TRBV5-1,NA,NA,CASSWGAGELFF,TGCGCCAGCAGCTGGGGGGCCGGGGAGCTGTTTTTT
TRBJ1-1,TRBV18,NA,NA,CASSPSSNTEAFF,TGTGCCAGCTCACCCTCGAGCAACACTGAAGCTTTCTTT
TRBJ2-7,TRBV7-9,TRBD1,NA,CASSSNGQDYEQYF,TGTGCCAGCAGCTCCAACGGACAGGACTACGAGCAGTACTTC
TRBJ1-1,TRBV24-1,NA,NA,CATSDIGLDTEAFF,TGTGCCACCAGTGATATCGGATTGGACACTGAAGCTTTCTTT
TRBJ2-1,TRBV12-3/TRBV12-4,TRBD2,NA,CASRTSGASAAFF,TGTGCCAGCAGAACTAGCGGAGCCTCGGCTGCGTTCTTC
TRBJ1-2,TRBV6-5,NA,NA,CASRREGDYGYTF,TGTGCCAGCAGACGGGAGGGGGACTATGGCTACACCTTC
TRBJ1-1,TRBV3-1/TRBV3-2,NA,NA,CASSQGLQGLDTEAFF,TGTGCCAGCAGCCAAGGTCTCCAGGGGCTGGACACTGAAGCTTTCTTT
TRBJ1-2,TRBV6-6,NA,NA,CASSYTGMSLYGYTF,TGTGCCAGCAGTTACACTGGCATGAGTCTCTATGGCTACACCTTC
TRBJ1-1,TRBV29-1,NA,NA,CSVEESNTEAFF,TGCAGCGTGGAGGAGAGTAACACTGAAGCTTTCTTT
TRBJ2-1,TRBV2,TRBD2,NA,CASRTTSGGSLSSYNEQFF,TGTGCCAGCAGAACGACTAGCGGGGGGTCTCTCAGCTCCTACAATGAGCAGTTCTTC
TRBJ2-1,TRBV4-2,NA,once,CASSLSTGTEIVGQFF,TGTGCCAGCAGCCTCTCGACCGGGACCGAGATCGTTGGGCAGTTCTTC
TRBJ2-7,TRBV6-6,NA,NA,CASTGLGVGRRDEQYF,TGTGCCAGCACCGGACTGGGGGTGGGGAGGCGGGACGAGCAGTACTTC
TRBJ1-1,TRBV5-4,NA,NA,CASSRRDRYTEAFF,TGTGCCAGCAGCCGACGAGACAGGTACACTGAAGCTTTCTTT
TRBJ1-1,TRBV7-6,TRBD1,NA,CASSSSQGANTEAFF,TGTGCCAGCTCCTCGAGCCAGGGGGCGAACACTGAAGCTTTCTTT
TRBJ2-2,TRBV9,NA,NA,CASSVRALRNTGELFF,TGTGCCAGCAGCGTACGTGCACTGCGGAACACCGGGGAGCTGTTTTTT
TRBJ2-1,TRBV11-2,NA,NA,CASSLTLIEGGHEQFF,TGTGCCAGCAGCTTAACGTTGATCGAGGGGGGGCATGAGCAGTTCTTC